This T cell receptor beta chain was recovered during a study of cytomegalovirus exposure and HLA in healthy donors. Trimming removed 10 bases from V and 6 bases from J; junction bases left unmatched: 9. The CDR3 has 13 amino acids. Looked up from germline, CDR1 is MNHNS and CDR2 is SASEGT. The PCR contained 60 Vbeta and 13 Jbeta primers. Method: immunoSEQ multiplex PCR; TCRdb's copy keeps in-frame clones and lacks some. The sample holds under 150,000 clones, 65% to 80% seen once. Broader study findings: The analysis excluded some indistinguishable V segments, including TRBV6-2 and TRBV6-3. Per a later analysis, under 20,000 TCR beta sequences showed association with HLA alleles at 0.05 false discovery rate.

In the case of this clone: Its antigen is currently unknown.

The sequenced material came from PBMCs. The clonotype comes from a middle-aged woman in good health and CMV-seronegative. The gene calls are TRBV6-1 and TRBJ1-2; the match to TRBD1 covers 9 bases. The CDR3 is CATHDRGKDGYTF. The DNA of the CDR3 is TGTGCCACCCATGACAGGGGGAAGGATGGCTACACCTTC.